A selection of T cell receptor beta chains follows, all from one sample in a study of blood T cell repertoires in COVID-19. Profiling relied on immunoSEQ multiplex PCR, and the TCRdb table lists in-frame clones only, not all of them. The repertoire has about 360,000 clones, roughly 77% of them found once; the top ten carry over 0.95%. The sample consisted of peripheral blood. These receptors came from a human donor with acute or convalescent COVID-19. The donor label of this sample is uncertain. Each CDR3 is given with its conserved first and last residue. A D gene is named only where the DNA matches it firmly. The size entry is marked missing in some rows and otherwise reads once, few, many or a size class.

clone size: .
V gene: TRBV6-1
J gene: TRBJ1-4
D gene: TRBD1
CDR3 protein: CASSGSPGQSATNEKLFF
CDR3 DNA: TGTGCCAGCAGTGGTAGTCCGGGACAGAGTGCAACTAATGAAAAACTGTTTTTT

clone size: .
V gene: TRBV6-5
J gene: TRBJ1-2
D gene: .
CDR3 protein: CASSYLGRRANYGYTF
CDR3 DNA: TGTGCCAGCAGTTACTTAGGGAGGCGGGCTAACTATGGCTACACCTTC

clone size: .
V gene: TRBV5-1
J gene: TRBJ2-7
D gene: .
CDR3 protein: CASSPDGVYEQYF
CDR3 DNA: TGCGCCAGCAGCCCGGACGGGGTCTACGAGCAGTACTTC

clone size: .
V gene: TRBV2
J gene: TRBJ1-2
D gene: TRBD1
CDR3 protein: CASSEDRGRGGYTF
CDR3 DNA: TGTGCCAGCAGTGAGGACAGGGGGCGAGGAGGCTACACCTTC

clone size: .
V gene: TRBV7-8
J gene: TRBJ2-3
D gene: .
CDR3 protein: CASSFGGVVGGPTDTQYF
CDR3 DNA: TGTGCCAGCAGCTTCGGAGGCGTTGTCGGGGGTCCCACAGATACGCAGTATTTT

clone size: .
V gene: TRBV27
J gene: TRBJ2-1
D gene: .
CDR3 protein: CASSLGGNEQFF
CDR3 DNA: TGTGCCAGCAGTTTAGGCGGCAATGAGCAGTTCTTC

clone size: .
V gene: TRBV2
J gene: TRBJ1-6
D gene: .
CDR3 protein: CASSWGTSSYNSPLHF
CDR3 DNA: TGTGCCAGCAGTTGGGGCACCAGCTCCTATAATTCACCCCTCCACTTT

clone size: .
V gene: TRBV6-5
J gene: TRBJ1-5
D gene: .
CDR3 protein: CASRLEGSQPQHF
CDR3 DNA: TGTGCCAGCCGCCTCGAGGGTTCCCAGCCCCAGCATTTT

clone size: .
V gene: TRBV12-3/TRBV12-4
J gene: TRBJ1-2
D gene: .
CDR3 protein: CASRALGRIGYTF
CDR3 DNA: TGTGCCAGCAGAGCACTCGGGAGGATAGGCTACACCTTC

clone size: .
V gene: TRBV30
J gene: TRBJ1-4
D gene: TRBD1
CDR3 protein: CAWSRTGVNEKLFF
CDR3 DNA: TGTGCCTGGAGTCGGACAGGGGTTAATGAAAAACTGTTTTTT

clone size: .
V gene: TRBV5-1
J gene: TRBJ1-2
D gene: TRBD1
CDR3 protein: CASSNQGGTNYGYTF
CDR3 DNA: TGCGCCAGCAGCAACCAGGGGGGCACTAACTATGGCTACACCTTC

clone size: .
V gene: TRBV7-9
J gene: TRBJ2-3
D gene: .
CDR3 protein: CASSFGERSTDTQYF
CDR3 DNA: TGTGCCAGCAGCTTCGGGGAGCGTAGCACAGATACGCAGTATTTT

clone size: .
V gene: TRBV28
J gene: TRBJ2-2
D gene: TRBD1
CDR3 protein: CASRRDRTNTGELFF
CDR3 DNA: TGTGCCAGCAGACGGGACAGAACGAACACCGGGGAGCTGTTTTTT

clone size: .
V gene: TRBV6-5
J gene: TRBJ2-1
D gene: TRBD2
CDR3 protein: CASRNLAGVEQFF
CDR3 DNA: TGTGCCAGCAGAAACTTAGCGGGCGTTGAGCAGTTCTTC

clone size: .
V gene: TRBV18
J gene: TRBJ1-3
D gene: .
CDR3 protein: CASSQGQGLAGNTIYF
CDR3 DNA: TGTGCCAGCTCACAGGGCCAGGGATTGGCCGGAAACACCATATATTTT

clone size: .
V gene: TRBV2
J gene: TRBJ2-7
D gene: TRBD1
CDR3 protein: CASSRQGVSYEQYF
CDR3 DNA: TGTGCCAGCAGTAGGCAGGGGGTGAGCTACGAGCAGTACTTC

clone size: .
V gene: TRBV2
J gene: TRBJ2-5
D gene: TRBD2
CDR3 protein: CASIRTSGGETQYF
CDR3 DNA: TGTGCCAGCATTAGGACTAGCGGGGGAGAGACCCAGTACTTC

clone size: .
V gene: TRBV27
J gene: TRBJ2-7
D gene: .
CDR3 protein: CASSQQGLDYEQYF
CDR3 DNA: TGTGCCAGCAGTCAACAGGGTTTGGACTACGAGCAGTACTTC

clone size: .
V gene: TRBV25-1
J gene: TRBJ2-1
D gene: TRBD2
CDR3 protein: CATNSGGEQFF
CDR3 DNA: TGTGCCACCAACAGCGGGGGTGAGCAGTTCTTC

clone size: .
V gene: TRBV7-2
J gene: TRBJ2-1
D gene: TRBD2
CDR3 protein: CASSLEGSGGSEQFF
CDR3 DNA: TGTGCCAGCAGCTTAGAGGGTAGCGGGGGGTCTGAGCAGTTCTTC

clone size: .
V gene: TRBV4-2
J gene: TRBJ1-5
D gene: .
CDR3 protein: CASSQEGAGNQPQHF
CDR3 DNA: TGTGCCAGCAGCCAAGAGGGGGCTGGCAATCAGCCCCAGCATTTT

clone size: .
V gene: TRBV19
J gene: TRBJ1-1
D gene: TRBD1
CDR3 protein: CASSLRTGQIDTEAFF
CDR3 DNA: TGTGCCAGTAGTCTTCGGACAGGGCAGATTGACACTGAAGCTTTCTTT

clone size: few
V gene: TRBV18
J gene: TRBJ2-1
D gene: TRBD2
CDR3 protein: CASSPASGRLNEQFF
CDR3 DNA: TGTGCCAGCTCACCTGCTAGCGGGAGACTCAATGAGCAGTTCTTC